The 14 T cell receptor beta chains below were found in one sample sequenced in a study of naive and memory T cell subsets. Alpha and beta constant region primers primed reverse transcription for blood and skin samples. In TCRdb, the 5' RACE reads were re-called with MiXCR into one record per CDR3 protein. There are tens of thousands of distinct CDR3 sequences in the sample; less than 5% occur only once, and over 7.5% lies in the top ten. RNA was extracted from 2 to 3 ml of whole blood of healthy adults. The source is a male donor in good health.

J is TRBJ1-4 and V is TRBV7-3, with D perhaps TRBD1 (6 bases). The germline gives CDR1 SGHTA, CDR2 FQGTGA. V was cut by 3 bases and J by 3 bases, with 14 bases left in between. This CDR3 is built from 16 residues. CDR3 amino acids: CASSFGRGRANEKLFF. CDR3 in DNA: TGTGCCAGCAGCTTTGGGAGGGGGAGAGCTAATGAAAAACTGTTTTTT.

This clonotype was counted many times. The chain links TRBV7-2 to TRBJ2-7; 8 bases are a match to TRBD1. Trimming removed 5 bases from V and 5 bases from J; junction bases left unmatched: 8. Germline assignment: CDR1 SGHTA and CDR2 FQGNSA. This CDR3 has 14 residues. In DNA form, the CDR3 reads TGTGCCAGCAGCCGGGGACAGGTAGTTGACGAGCAGTACTTC. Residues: CASSRGQVVDEQYF. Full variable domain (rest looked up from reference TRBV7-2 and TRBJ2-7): GAGVSQSPSNKVTEKGKDVELRCDPISGHTALYWYRQSLGQGLEFLIYFQGNSAPDKSGLPSDRFSAERTGGSVSTLTIQRTQQEDSAVYLCASSRGQVVDEQYFGPGTRLTVT.

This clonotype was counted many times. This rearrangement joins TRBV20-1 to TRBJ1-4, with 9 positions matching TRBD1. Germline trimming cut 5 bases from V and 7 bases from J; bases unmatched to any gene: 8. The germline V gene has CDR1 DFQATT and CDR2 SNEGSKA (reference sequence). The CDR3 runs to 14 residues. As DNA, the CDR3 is TGCAGTGCTGGTGGGACAGGGTGGTTTGAAAAACTGTTTTTT. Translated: CSAGGTGWFEKLFF.

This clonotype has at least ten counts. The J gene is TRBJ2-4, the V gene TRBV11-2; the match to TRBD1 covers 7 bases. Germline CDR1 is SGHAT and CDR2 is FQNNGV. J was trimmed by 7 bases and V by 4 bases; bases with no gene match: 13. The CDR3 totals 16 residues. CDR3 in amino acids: CASSSLTGKVGNIQYF. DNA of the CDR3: TGTGCCAGCAGCTCACTGACAGGGAAGGTGGGGAACATTCAGTACTTC.

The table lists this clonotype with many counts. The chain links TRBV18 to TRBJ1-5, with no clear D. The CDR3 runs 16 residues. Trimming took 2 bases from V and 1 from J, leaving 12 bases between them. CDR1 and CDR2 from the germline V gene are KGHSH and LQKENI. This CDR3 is CASSPEQTLSNQPQHF. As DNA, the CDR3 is TGTGCCAGCTCACCAGAACAGACCTTAAGCAATCAGCCCCAGCATTTT.

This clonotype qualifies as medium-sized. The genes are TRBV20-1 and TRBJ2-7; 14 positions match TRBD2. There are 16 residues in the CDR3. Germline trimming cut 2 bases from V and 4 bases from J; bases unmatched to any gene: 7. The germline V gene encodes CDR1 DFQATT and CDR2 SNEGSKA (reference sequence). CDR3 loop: CSARRPGTSGGYEQYF. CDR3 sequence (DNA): TGCAGTGCTAGAAGGCCTGGGACTAGCGGGGGTTACGAGCAGTACTTC.

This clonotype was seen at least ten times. Here the CDR3 reads CSARDAGKETQYF. As DNA, the CDR3 is TGCAGTGCTAGAGACGCAGGGAAGGAGACCCAGTACTTC. V is TRBV20-1 and J is TRBJ2-5; a weak D match, TRBD1 (5 bases). Germline loops: CDR1 DFQATT, CDR2 SNEGSKA (reference sequence). This CDR3 has 13 residues. The V end lost 0 bases, the J end lost 5 bases, and 10 bases lay between the germline ends.

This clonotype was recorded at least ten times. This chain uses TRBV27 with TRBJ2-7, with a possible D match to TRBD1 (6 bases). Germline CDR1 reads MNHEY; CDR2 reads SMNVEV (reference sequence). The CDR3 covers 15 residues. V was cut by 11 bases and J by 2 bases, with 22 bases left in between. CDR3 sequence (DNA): TGTGCCGTAAGAGAAGACCGGGACACCACCTACGAGCAGTACTTC. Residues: CAVREDRDTTYEQYF.

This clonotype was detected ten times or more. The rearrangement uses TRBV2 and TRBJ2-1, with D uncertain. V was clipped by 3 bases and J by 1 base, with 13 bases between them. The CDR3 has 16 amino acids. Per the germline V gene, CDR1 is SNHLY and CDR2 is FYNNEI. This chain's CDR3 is CASSELLADSYNEQFF. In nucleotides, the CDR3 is TGTGCCAGCAGTGAGTTATTGGCGGATTCCTACAATGAGCAGTTCTTC.

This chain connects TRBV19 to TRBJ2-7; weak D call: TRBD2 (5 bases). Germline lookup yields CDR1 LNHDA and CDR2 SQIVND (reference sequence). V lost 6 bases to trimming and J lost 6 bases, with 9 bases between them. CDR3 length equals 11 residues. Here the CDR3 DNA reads TGTGCCAGTAGAAGAGGGAGCGAGCAGTACTTC. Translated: CASRRGSEQYF.

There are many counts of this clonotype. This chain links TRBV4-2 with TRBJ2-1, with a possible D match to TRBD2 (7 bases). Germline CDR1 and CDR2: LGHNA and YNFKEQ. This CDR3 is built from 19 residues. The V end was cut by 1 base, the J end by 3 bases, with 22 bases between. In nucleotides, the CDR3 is TGTGCCAGCAGCCAAGGGGTAGATGGGGGGGCAGGGATCTACAATGAGCAGTTCTTC. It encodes CASSQGVDGGAGIYNEQFF.

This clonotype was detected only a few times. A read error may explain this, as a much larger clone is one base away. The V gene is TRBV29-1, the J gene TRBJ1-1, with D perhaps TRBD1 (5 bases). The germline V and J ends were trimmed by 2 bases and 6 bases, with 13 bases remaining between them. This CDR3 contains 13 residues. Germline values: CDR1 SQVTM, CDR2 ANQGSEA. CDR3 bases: TGCAGCGTTGAACAGGGTAGGGGCGCTGAAGCTTTCTTT. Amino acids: CSVEQGRGAEAFF. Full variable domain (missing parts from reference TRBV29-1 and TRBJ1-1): SAVISQKPSRDICQRGTSLTIQCQVDSQVTMMFWYRQQPGQSLTLIATANQGSEATYESGFVIDKFPISRPNLTFSTLTVSNMSPEDSSIYLCSVEQGRGAEAFFGQGTRLTVV.

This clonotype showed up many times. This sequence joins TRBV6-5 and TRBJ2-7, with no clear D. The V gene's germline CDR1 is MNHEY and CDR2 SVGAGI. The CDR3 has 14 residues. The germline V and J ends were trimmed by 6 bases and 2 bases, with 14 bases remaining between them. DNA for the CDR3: TGTGCCAGCAGCTCCACCGGAGAGGCCTACGAGCAGTACTTC. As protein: CASSSTGEAYEQYF.

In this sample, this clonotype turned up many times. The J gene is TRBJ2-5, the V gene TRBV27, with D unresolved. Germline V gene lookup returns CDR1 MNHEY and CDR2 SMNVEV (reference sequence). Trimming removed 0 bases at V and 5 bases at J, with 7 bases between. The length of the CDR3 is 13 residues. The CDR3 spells CASSLSNTETQYF. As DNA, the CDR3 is TGTGCCAGCAGTTTATCGAATACGGAGACCCAGTACTTC.